Included here is one TCR beta chain sequence, with context. This entry comes from a study of T cell changes during pregnancy in multiple sclerosis. V was clipped by 5 bases and J by 2 bases; unmatched bases: 3. The CDR3 extends over 14 amino acids. Per the germline V gene, CDR1 is MRHNA and CDR2 is SNTAGT. Clones were sequenced by immunoSEQ multiplex PCR, and TCRdb holds only the in-frame ones, with some missing. The table includes tens of thousands of clones, around 92% detected once. The TCR was taken from a female donor with multiple sclerosis, enrolled in a pregnancy study. This specimen consisted of peripheral blood, obtained after pregnancy. The chain employs TRBV6-4 and TRBJ2-3; 8 bases match TRBD2. The CDR3 sequence: CASSRTSFTDTQYF. CDR3 bases: TGTGCCAGCAGTAGGACTAGCTTCACAGATACGCAGTATTTT.